The 17 T cell receptor beta chains below were found in one sample sequenced in a study of blood T cell repertoires in COVID-19 (dated by TCRdb to the early 2020s). The library was built by means of the immunoSEQ multiplex PCR assay. TCRdb retrieved this table from immuneACCESS and kept in-frame rearrangements only. Not all clones are present; in checked studies, unresolved V genes account for under half, and no reason is known for the remainder. For this sample there are 95,000 to 150,000 clones; over 75% appear just once. The ten largest clones take up 16% of the sample. Material: peripheral blood. These receptors were obtained from a man aged 60 to 69 with active or convalescent COVID-19.

The chain combines TRBV29-1 with TRBJ2-1, with D possibly being TRBD1 (5 bases). In germline, CDR1 is SQVTM, CDR2 ANQGSEA. The CDR3 length is 12 residues. V was pared by 4 bases and J by 2 bases, with 6 bases between. CDR3 residues: CSVGQTYNEQFF. Here the CDR3 DNA reads TGCAGCGTTGGACAGACCTACAATGAGCAGTTCTTC.

This chain links TRBV11-3 with TRBJ2-2; 9 bases are shared with TRBD2. The CDR3 totals 15 residues. The germline CDR1 and CDR2 sequences are SGHNT and YENEEA. With 3 bases clipped from V and 8 bases from J, the junction kept 7 bases outside the gene matches. The CDR3 protein is CASSFGGRASGELFF. Here the CDR3 DNA reads TGTGCCAGCAGCTTTGGCGGGAGGGCTTCGGGGGAGCTGTTTTTT.

The table lists this clone with a count of one. The V gene is TRBV12-3 or TRBV12-4, the J gene TRBJ2-1; possible D gene TRBD2, 6 bases. The V end was cut by 6 bases, the J end by 7 bases, with 13 bases between. The CDR3 covers 13 residues. Here the CDR3 DNA reads TGTGCCAGCAGCCGCCGGGAGACGAATGAGCAGTTCTTC. Protein sequence: CASSRRETNEQFF.

The chain links TRBV20-1 to TRBJ2-1, with 7 positions matching TRBD2. The V gene end was trimmed by 5 bases and the J gene end by 9 bases; junction bases not matched to a gene: 4. Germline CDR1 reads DFQATT; CDR2 reads SNEGSKA (reference sequence). CDR3 length: 11 residues. The CDR3 here is CSALASGEQFF. CDR3 nucleotides: TGCAGTGCTCTGGCTAGCGGTGAGCAGTTCTTC.

The chain uses TRBV29-1 and TRBJ2-3, with 13 bases identical to TRBD2. CDR3 length equals 15 residues. Germline V CDR1 and CDR2: SQVTM, ANQGSEA. J lost 7 bases, V lost 4 bases, and 8 bases had no gene match. This CDR3 is CSVAGLAGDDHTQYF. CDR3 DNA: TGCAGCGTTGCCGGACTAGCGGGAGACGATCATACGCAGTATTTT.

This clone appeared a single time. The rearrangement uses TRBV25-1 and TRBJ2-3, with 9 bases aligning to TRBD2. CDR1 MGHDK and CDR2 SYGVNS come from the germline V gene. V lost 8 bases and J lost 4; bases outside the gene matches: 7. This CDR3 has 14 residues. For the CDR3, the DNA is TGTGCCAGCTCTAGGGGGACTAGCTCAGATACGCAGTATTTT. Amino acid sequence: CASSRGTSSDTQYF.

This clone was seen only a few times. The chain recombines TRBV5-5 with TRBJ2-7; 9 bases are a match to TRBD2. CDR3 length: 15 residues. Trimming at V came to 4 bases and at J to 6 bases, leaving 11 bases not matched to a gene. From germline, CDR1 is SGHKS and CDR2 YYEKEE (reference sequence). For the CDR3, the DNA is TGTGCCAGCAGCCACCTACTAGCGGGTCCTGGCGAGCAGTACTTC. It encodes CASSHLLAGPGEQYF.

The CDR3 DNA reads TGTGCCAGTAGTGTCGACTTTATGAACACTGAAGCTTTCTTT. It yields the protein CASSVDFMNTEAFF. The V call is TRBV19, the J call TRBJ1-1; the D is unclear. The germline V gene has CDR1 LNHDA and CDR2 SQIVND (reference sequence). V gave up 5 bases and J gave up 0 bases, with 10 bases separating them. The CDR3 has 14 amino acids.

V is TRBV19 and J is TRBJ2-5, with TRBD2 as a possible D gene (5 bases). Germline CDR1 and CDR2: LNHDA and SQIVND (reference sequence). The CDR3 loop spans 14 amino acids. Trimming pared 0 bases from V and 7 bases from J, leaving 12 bases between. The CDR3: CASSIEDTRGTQYF. Written as DNA, the CDR3 is TGTGCCAGTAGTATAGAGGATACCCGGGGGACCCAGTACTTC.

This clone was detected once. The rearrangement links TRBV24-1 to TRBJ2-1; a possible D gene is TRBD2 (7 bases). Germline CDR1 is KGHDR and CDR2 is SFDVKD. With 1 base removed from V and 7 bases from J, the gap between germline ends came to 16 bases. This CDR3 spans 16 amino acids. Here the CDR3 reads CATSDFGRGGSNEQFF. The CDR3 DNA reads TGTGCCACCAGTGATTTTGGCAGGGGAGGGTCTAATGAGCAGTTCTTC.

This clone was found a few times. This chain uses TRBV7-2 with TRBJ2-7, with D perhaps TRBD2 (5 bases). From germline, CDR1 is SGHTA and CDR2 FQGNSA. V was trimmed by 5 bases and J by 6 bases, leaving 20 bases between them. The CDR3 runs 15 residues. CDR3 bases: TGTGCCAGCAGCCCACCGGGGTTGCGGTTCGGCGAGCAGTACTTC. It codes for CASSPPGLRFGEQYF.

The chain employs TRBV5-1 and TRBJ2-2, with D tentatively TRBD1 (5 bases). Germline CDR1 reads SGHRS; CDR2 reads YFSETQ. CDR3 length: 14 amino acids. V shed 1 base and J shed 1 base, with 5 bases lying between them. The CDR3 spells CASSLQGNTGELFF. CDR3 in DNA: TGCGCCAGCAGCTTGCAGGGGAACACCGGGGAGCTGTTTTTT.

This clone was counted once. The chain employs TRBV12-5 and TRBJ2-1; TRBD2 matches at 14 bases. Germline V CDR1 and CDR2: LGHNT, FRNRAP. The CDR3 length is 16 residues. V was clipped by 5 bases and J by 5 bases; unmatched bases: 5. This CDR3 reads CASGTGLAGDHNEQFF. CDR3 DNA sequence: TGTGCTAGTGGTACGGGACTAGCGGGAGACCACAATGAGCAGTTCTTC.

The rearrangement links TRBV28 to TRBJ2-3; D may be TRBD2 (7 bases). The germline CDR1 and CDR2 sequences are MDHEN and SYDVKM. V shed 7 bases and J shed 2 bases, with 16 bases lying between them. The length of the CDR3 is 15 residues. The CDR3 nucleotides are TGTGCCAGCACCTTTGGGGGGGCAGTCACAGATACGCAGTATTTT. This sequence encodes CASTFGGAVTDTQYF. The full variable domain, in which reference TRBV28 and TRBJ2-3 provide the parts outside the CDR3, is DVKVTQSSRYLVKRTGEKVFLECVQDMDHENMFWYRQDPGLGLRLIYFSYDVKMKEKGDIPEGYSVSREKKERFSLILESASTNQTSMYLCASTFGGAVTDTQYFGPGTRLTVL.

This clone was seen more than once but under ten times. The J gene is TRBJ2-1, the V gene TRBV6-5, with 8 bases aligning to TRBD2. This CDR3 comprises 13 residues. The germline V gene has CDR1 MNHEY and CDR2 SVGAGI. J was trimmed by 16 bases and V by 0 bases; bases with no gene match: 8. The CDR3 loop reads CASSYSGSGDKFF. DNA for the CDR3: TGTGCCAGCAGTTACTCTGGTAGCGGGGATAAATTCTTC.

The rearrangement joins TRBV7-2 to TRBJ1-6; D is undetermined. The V gene lost 1 base and the J gene lost 8 bases, with 6 bases spanning the gap. Germline lookup yields CDR1 SGHTA and CDR2 FQGNSA. This CDR3 comprises 13 residues. CDR3 sequence (DNA): TGTGCCAGCAGCTTAGAACGGGATTCACCCCTCCACTTT. As protein: CASSLERDSPLHF.

This clone was detected a few times. This rearrangement joins TRBV19 to TRBJ2-1, with 11 bases that match TRBD2. Trimming cost V 3 bases and J 7 bases; bases outside gene matches: 8. The CDR3 totals 16 residues. Germline assignment: CDR1 LNHDA and CDR2 SQIVND (reference sequence). The CDR3 loop reads CASSIRLAGGVNEQFF. CDR3 DNA: TGTGCCAGTAGTATCAGGCTAGCGGGAGGAGTAAATGAGCAGTTCTTC.